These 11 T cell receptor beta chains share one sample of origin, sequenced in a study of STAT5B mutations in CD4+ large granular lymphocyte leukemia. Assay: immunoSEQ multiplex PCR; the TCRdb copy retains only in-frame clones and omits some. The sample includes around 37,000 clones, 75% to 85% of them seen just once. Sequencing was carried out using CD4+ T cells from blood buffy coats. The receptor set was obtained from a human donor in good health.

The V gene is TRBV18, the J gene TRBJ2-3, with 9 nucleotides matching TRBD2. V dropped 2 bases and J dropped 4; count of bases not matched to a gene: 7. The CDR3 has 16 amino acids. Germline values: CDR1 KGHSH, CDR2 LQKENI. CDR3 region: CASSPAGGRAPDTQYF. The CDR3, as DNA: TGTGCCAGCTCACCAGCCGGCGGGAGGGCGCCAGATACGCAGTATTTT.

For the CDR3, the DNA is TGTGCCTGGAGTTTTGGAGAGACCCAGTACTTC. It specifies CAWSFGETQYF. The rearrangement links TRBV30 to TRBJ2-5; D gene unclear. The CDR3 is 11 amino acids. With 2 bases removed from V and 4 bases from J, the gap between germline ends came to 5 bases. Germline loops: CDR1 GTSNPN, CDR2 SVGIG (reference sequence).

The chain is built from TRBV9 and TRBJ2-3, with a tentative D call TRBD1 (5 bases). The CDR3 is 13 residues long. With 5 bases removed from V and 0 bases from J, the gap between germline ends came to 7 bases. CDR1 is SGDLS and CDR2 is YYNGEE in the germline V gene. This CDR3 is CASSGASTDTQYF. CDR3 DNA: TGTGCCAGCAGTGGGGCTAGCACAGATACGCAGTATTTT.

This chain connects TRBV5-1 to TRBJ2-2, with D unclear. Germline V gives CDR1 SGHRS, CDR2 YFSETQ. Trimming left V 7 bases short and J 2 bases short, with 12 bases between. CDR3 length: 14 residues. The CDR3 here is CASGAASNTGELFF. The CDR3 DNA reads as TGCGCCAGCGGTGCAGCCTCCAACACCGGGGAGCTGTTTTTT.

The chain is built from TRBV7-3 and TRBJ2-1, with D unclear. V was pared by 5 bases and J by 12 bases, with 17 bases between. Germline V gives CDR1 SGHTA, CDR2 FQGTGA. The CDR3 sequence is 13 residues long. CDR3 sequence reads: CASSPTPQERQFF. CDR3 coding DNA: TGTGCCAGCAGCCCGACCCCCCAGGAACGGCAGTTCTTC.

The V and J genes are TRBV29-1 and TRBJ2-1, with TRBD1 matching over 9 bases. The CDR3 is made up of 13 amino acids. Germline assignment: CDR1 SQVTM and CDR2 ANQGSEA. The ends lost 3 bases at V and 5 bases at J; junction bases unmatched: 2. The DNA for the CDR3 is TGCAGCGTTGATGGGACAGGGAACAATGAGCAGTTCTTC. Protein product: CSVDGTGNNEQFF.

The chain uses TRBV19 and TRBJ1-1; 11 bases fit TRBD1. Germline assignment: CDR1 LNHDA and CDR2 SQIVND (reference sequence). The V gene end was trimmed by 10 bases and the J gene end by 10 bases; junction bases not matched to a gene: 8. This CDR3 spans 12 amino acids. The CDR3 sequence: CATGQGAGAAFF. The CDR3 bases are TGTGCCACCGGACAGGGGGCAGGCGCAGCTTTCTTT.

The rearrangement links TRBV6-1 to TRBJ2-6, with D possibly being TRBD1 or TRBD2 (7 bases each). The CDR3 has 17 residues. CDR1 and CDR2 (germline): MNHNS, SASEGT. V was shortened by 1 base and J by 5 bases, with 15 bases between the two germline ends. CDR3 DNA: TGTGCCAGCAGTGAAGGGGGAGGGGGCGCGTGGGCCAACGTCCTGACTTTC. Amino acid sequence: CASSEGGGGAWANVLTF.

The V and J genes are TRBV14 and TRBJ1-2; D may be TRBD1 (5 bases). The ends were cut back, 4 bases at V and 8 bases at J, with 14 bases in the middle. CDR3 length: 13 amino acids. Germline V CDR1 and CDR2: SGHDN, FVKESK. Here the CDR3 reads CASSLNRDGGYTF. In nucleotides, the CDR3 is TGTGCCAGCAGCCTAAATCGGGACGGGGGCTACACCTTC.

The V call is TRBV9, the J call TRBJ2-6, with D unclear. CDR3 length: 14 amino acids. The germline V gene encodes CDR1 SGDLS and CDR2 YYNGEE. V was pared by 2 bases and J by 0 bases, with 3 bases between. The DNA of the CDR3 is TGTGCCAGCAGCGTGTACTCTGGGGCCAACGTCCTGACTTTC. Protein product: CASSVYSGANVLTF.

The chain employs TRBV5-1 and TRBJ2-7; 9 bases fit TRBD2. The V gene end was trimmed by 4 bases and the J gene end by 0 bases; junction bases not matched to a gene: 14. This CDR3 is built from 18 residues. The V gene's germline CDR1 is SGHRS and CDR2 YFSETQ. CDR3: CASSIGTDQREASYEQYF. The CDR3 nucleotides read TGCGCCAGCAGCATAGGGACAGACCAGCGGGAGGCCTCCTACGAGCAGTACTTC.